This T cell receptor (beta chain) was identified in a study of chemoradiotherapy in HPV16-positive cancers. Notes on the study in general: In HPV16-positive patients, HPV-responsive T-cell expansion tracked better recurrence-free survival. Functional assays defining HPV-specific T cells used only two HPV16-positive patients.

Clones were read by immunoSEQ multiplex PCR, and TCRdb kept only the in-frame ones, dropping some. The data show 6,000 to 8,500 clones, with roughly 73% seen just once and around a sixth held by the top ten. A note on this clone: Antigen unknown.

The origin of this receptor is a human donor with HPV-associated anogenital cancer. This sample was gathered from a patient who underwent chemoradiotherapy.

Written as DNA, the CDR3 is TGCGCCAGCAGCGTCCAGCCCTCTTCCGTTTACGAGCAGTACTTC. Translated: CASSVQPSSVYEQYF. The chain joins TRBV5-1 to TRBJ2-7; D unresolved. Per the germline V gene, CDR1 is SGHRS and CDR2 is YFSETQ. The CDR3 sequence is 15 residues long. Trimming removed 4 bases at V and 4 bases at J, with 18 bases between.